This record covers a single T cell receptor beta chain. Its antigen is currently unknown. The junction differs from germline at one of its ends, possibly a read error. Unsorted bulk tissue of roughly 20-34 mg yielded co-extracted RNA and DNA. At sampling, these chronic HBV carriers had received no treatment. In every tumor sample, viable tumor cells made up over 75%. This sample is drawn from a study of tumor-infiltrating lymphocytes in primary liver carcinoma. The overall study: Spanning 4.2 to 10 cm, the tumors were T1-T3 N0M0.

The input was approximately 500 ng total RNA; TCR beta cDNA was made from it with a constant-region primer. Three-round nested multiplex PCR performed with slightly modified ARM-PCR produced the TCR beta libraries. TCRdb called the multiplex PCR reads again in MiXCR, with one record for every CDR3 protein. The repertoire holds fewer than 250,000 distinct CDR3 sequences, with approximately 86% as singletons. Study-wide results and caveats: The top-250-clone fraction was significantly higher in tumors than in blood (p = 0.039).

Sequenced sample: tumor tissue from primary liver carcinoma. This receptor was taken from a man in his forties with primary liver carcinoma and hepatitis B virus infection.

The CDR3 here is CACSNAGTAKNEQFF. DNA of the CDR3: TGTGCCTGCAGTAATGCCGGGACTGCTAAAAATGAGCAATTCTTC. This chain links TRBV6-6 with TRBJ2-1; possible D gene TRBD2, 6 bases. The CDR3 totals 15 residues. CDR1 and CDR2 from the germline V gene are MNHNY and SVGAGI (reference sequence).